One sample yielded the 16 T cell receptor beta chains listed below, sequenced in a study of blood T cells in healthy people across ages. Primers used in a second PCR of about 7 to 12 cycles were a sample-barcoded 5' primer and a J-beta primer mix. A single record per CDR3 protein comes from TCRdb applying MiXCR to the 5' RACE reads. The data show about 780,000 distinct CDR3 sequences, about half seen once. Sequencing input: blood. These receptors were taken from a man of 80 years or more in good health.

CDR3 bases: TGTGCCAGCAGGCGACGGACTAGCGGACCTTACAATGAGCAGTTCTTC. It yields the protein CASRRRTSGPYNEQFF. This chain uses TRBV12-3 or TRBV12-4 with TRBJ2-1; 10 bases map to TRBD2. The CDR3 has 16 residues. V dropped 6 bases and J dropped 4; count of bases not matched to a gene: 9.

This clonotype was seen a handful of times. This chain links TRBV2 with TRBJ2-1, with 9 positions matching TRBD1. This CDR3 region has 15 residues. Trimming took 6 bases from V and 7 from J; bases not matched to a gene: 10. Germline V gene data show CDR1 as SNHLY and CDR2 as FYNNEI. The CDR3 sequence: CASRDTGGGWNEQFF. The CDR3 DNA follows: TGTGCCAGCAGGGATACAGGGGGCGGATGGAATGAGCAGTTCTTC.

J is TRBJ1-2 and V is TRBV20-1; 7 positions match TRBD1. V was pared by 4 bases and J by 6 bases, with 5 bases of the junction left unmatched. Germline CDR1 reads DFQATT; CDR2 reads SNEGSKA (reference sequence). The CDR3 has 12 amino acids. CDR3 DNA sequence: TGCAGTGCTAAGAGGGGGCACGATGGCTACACCTTC. This sequence encodes CSAKRGHDGYTF.

This clonotype has only a few counts. The chain couples TRBV7-2 to TRBJ2-7, with TRBD2 as a possible D gene (5 bases). V lost 0 bases and J lost 0, with 9 bases in between. The germline CDR1 and CDR2 sequences are SGHTA and FQGNSA. There are 15 residues in the CDR3. CDR3 in amino acids: CASSLASESSYEQYF. For the CDR3, the DNA is TGTGCCAGCAGCTTAGCTAGCGAAAGCTCCTACGAGCAGTACTTC.

The rearrangement uses TRBV2 and TRBJ2-3; TRBD2 matches at 11 bases. Germline-derived CDR1 and CDR2 are SNHLY and FYNNEI. This CDR3 has 15 amino acids. Trimming cost V 6 bases and J 5 bases; bases outside gene matches: 7. In nucleotides, the CDR3 is TGTGCCAGCAGGATACTAGCGGGAGACCTAGATACGCAGTATTTT. It encodes CASRILAGDLDTQYF.

The V gene is TRBV20-1, the J gene TRBJ2-2; 8 positions agree with TRBD2. Germline CDR1 is DFQATT and CDR2 is SNEGSKA (reference sequence). The CDR3 sequence is 16 residues long. V shed 6 bases and J 5 bases; nucleotides not matched to a gene: 14. CDR3 region: CSAAIPGLGGTGELFF. The CDR3 coding sequence is TGCAGTGCCGCAATCCCGGGACTAGGTGGGACCGGGGAGCTGTTTTTT.

This clonotype has just one count. The rearrangement uses TRBV7-2 and TRBJ2-1; maybe TRBD2 (5 bases). This CDR3 is built from 11 residues. The ends were cut back, 3 bases at V and 13 bases at J, with 10 bases in the middle. CDR1 and CDR2 from the germline V gene are SGHTA and FQGNSA. CDR3 sequence reads: CASSLTTIQFF. CDR3 bases: TGTGCCAGCAGCTTGACTACGATCCAGTTCTTC.

This clonotype was found a few times. The chain recombines TRBV18 with TRBJ2-1; TRBD2 aligns across 7 bases. This CDR3 region has 16 residues. Trimming took 6 bases from V and 4 from J; bases not matched to a gene: 12. Germline lookup yields CDR1 KGHSH and CDR2 LQKENI. In DNA, the CDR3 is TGTGCCAGCTCGCGAGAGAGCGGGGCAGGGTACAATGAGCAGTTCTTC. Protein sequence: CASSRESGAGYNEQFF.

The table lists this clonotype with many counts. V gene TRBV29-1 combines with J gene TRBJ2-7; D is ambiguous. The V and J ends lost 2 bases and 2 bases respectively, with 4 bases between them. This CDR3 comprises 11 residues. Germline assignment: CDR1 SQVTM and CDR2 ANQGSEA. CDR3 loop: CSVELAYEQYF. DNA for the CDR3: TGCAGCGTTGAATTGGCCTACGAGCAGTACTTC.

J is TRBJ2-1 and V is TRBV7-9, with D perhaps assigned TRBD1 or TRBD2 (6 bases each). V lost 5 bases to trimming and J lost 4 bases, with 18 bases between them. Germline assignment: CDR1 SEHNR and CDR2 FQNEAQ (reference sequence). This CDR3 is built from 16 residues. The CDR3 nucleotides are TGTGCCAGCAGCCCAGGCCGGGGGCTGACATACAATGAGCAGTTCTTC. Translating it yields CASSPGRGLTYNEQFF.

Comment on this clonotype: A read error is possible here, since a much larger clone lies one base away. V is TRBV3-1 and J is TRBJ2-1, with a weak D call TRBD2 (5 bases). The CDR3 has 16 amino acids. In germline, CDR1 is LGHDT, CDR2 YNNKEL (reference sequence). Trimming removed 5 bases at V and 8 bases at J, with 22 bases between. The CDR3 nucleotides are TGTGCCAGCAGCTCCACTGTCGTGGGAGTAGTGGATGAGCAGTTCTTC. Amino acids: CASSSTVVGVVDEQFF.

This chain connects TRBV20-1 to TRBJ1-1; D may be TRBD1 (6 bases). The CDR3 consists of 14 residues. CDR1 is DFQATT, CDR2 SNEGSKA, per germline (reference sequence). Trimming cost V 6 bases and J 3 bases, with 17 bases left between them. The DNA of the CDR3 is TGCAGTGCACAAATACAGGGTAAAGACACTGAAGCTTTCTTT. Amino acids: CSAQIQGKDTEAFF.

This clonotype was found a few times. The rearrangement uses TRBV7-9 and TRBJ2-5; weak D call: TRBD1 (6 bases). Germline loops: CDR1 SEHNR, CDR2 FQNEAQ (reference sequence). There are 13 residues in the CDR3. Trimming stripped 5 bases from V and 3 bases from J, with 10 bases between. CDR3 sequence reads: CASSEGQKETQYF. The CDR3 region has the DNA TGTGCCAGCAGCGAAGGACAGAAAGAGACCCAGTACTTC. The full variable domain, rest sourced from reference TRBV7-9 and TRBJ2-5, is DTGVSQNPRHKITKRGQNVTFRCDPISEHNRLYWYRQTLGQGPEFLTYFQNEAQLEKSRLLSDRFSAERPKGSFSTLEIQRTEQGDSAMYLCASSEGQKETQYFGPGTRLLVL.

The chain recombines TRBV28 with TRBJ2-5, with 8 bases fitting TRBD2. CDR3 length equals 16 residues. Trimming removed 5 bases from V and 3 bases from J; junction bases left unmatched: 11. CDR1 and CDR2 (germline): MDHEN, SYDVKM. The DNA of the CDR3 is TGTGCCAGCAGTGTCCAATACGGGACTAGAGAAGAGACCCAGTACTTC. This gives the protein CASSVQYGTREETQYF.

This clonotype was counted between two and nine times. The chain recombines TRBV20-1 with TRBJ2-7; 7 bases are a match to TRBD2. This CDR3 comprises 16 residues. V lost 0 bases and J lost 4; bases outside the gene matches: 12. Germline CDR1 reads DFQATT; CDR2 reads SNEGSKA (reference sequence). This CDR3 reads CSARDPAGANEYEQYF. As DNA, the CDR3 is TGCAGTGCTAGAGATCCCGCGGGAGCTAACGAGTACGAGCAGTACTTC.

This clonotype was recorded a few times. This chain connects TRBV20-1 to TRBJ1-2, with a possible D match to TRBD1 (6 bases). Between the trimmed V and J ends, which lost 6 bases and 5 bases, there was a span of 28 bases. The CDR3 runs 17 residues. The V gene's germline CDR1 is DFQATT and CDR2 SNEGSKA (reference sequence). The CDR3 loop is CSARPIWTDQSVYGYTF. In DNA, the CDR3 is TGCAGTGCCCGACCGATTTGGACAGACCAAAGCGTTTATGGCTACACCTTC.